This T cell receptor (beta chain) was obtained from a study of early T cells in non-severe SARS-CoV-2 infection. The wider study: Sequencing was performed on bulk RNA from unsorted whole blood, leaving chains unpaired. General study results and limits: Matching results from VDJdb favored anti-spike CD8 responses, leaving private and CD4 specificities undetected.

This clonotype has only a few counts. The antigen is undetermined. V was clipped by 6 bases and J by 6 bases, with 12 bases between them. This CDR3 comprises 13 residues. Germline V gives CDR1 MNHEY, CDR2 SVGEGT. TCRdb processed the 5' RACE reads anew with MiXCR; each CDR3 protein has one entry. This sample has nearly 95,000 distinct CDR3 sequences, with approximately 15% found just once. The V and J genes are TRBV6-2 or TRBV6-3 and TRBJ2-1, with D uncertain. This clonotype was sampled from an adult who was a healthcare worker with PCR-confirmed SARS-CoV-2 infection or an uninfected control (not recorded which). The material was whole blood, obtained at baseline. Here the CDR3 DNA reads TGTGCCAGCAGCCTACCGGGTGGCAATGAGCAGTTCTTC. Residues: CASSLPGGNEQFF.